These T cell receptor beta chains were read from a single sample in a study of blood T cell repertoires in COVID-19. Method: immunoSEQ multiplex PCR; TCRdb's copy keeps in-frame clones and lacks some. Altogether over 200,000 clones are present, roughly 80% being singletons, with the ten largest covering roughly 1.8%. Material: PBMCs or T cells enriched from blood (not recorded which). These receptor sequences come from a man aged 60-69 years who had recovered from COVID-19. Both conserved end residues are part of each CDR3. The D gene is left open where the match is weak. Size values are once, few and many counts, or a class for expanded clones, and some rows have none.

CDR3aa: CASSSWTGGTDTQYF; CDR3nt: TGCGCCAGCAGTTCCTGGACAGGGGGAACAGATACGCAGTATTTT; d_gene: TRBD1; v_gene: TRBV5-1; j_gene: TRBJ2-3; abundance: few
CDR3aa: CASSLGPSGANVLTF; CDR3nt: TGTGCCAGCAGCCTAGGTCCTTCTGGGGCCAACGTCCTGACTTTC; d_gene: .; v_gene: TRBV11-3; j_gene: TRBJ2-6; abundance: .
CDR3aa: CASSSQRGGQIGELFF; CDR3nt: TGTGCCAGCAGCTCCCAGCGGGGGGGCCAGATCGGGGAGCTGTTTTTT; d_gene: TRBD2; v_gene: TRBV7-2; j_gene: TRBJ2-2; abundance: .
CDR3aa: CASSPPAFWSTEAFF; CDR3nt: TGTGCCAGCAGCCCTCCGGCCTTTTGGAGCACTGAAGCTTTCTTT; d_gene: .; v_gene: TRBV9; j_gene: TRBJ1-1; abundance: once
CDR3aa: CASSIPTRNQPQHF; CDR3nt: TGTGCCAGTAGTATCCCGACAAGAAATCAGCCCCAGCATTTT; d_gene: .; v_gene: TRBV19; j_gene: TRBJ1-5; abundance: .
CDR3aa: CASSPTGQGNSPLHF; CDR3nt: TGTGCCAGTAGTCCAACGGGACAGGGGAATTCACCCCTCCACTTT; d_gene: TRBD1; v_gene: TRBV19; j_gene: TRBJ1-6; abundance: many
CDR3aa: CATSDPRTGRDEQYF; CDR3nt: TGTGCCACCAGTGACCCAAGGACAGGGCGAGACGAGCAGTACTTC; d_gene: TRBD1; v_gene: TRBV24-1; j_gene: TRBJ2-7; abundance: .
CDR3aa: CASSLEGAGTGELFF; CDR3nt: TGTGCCAGCAGTTTAGAGGGGGCCGGCACCGGGGAGCTGTTTTTT; d_gene: TRBD1; v_gene: TRBV28; j_gene: TRBJ2-2; abundance: .
CDR3aa: CASSARDRYNSPLHF; CDR3nt: TGTGCCAGCAGCGCCCGGGACAGGTATAATTCACCCCTCCACTTT; d_gene: TRBD1; v_gene: TRBV9; j_gene: TRBJ1-6; abundance: .
CDR3aa: CASSPRGPTIYF; CDR3nt: TGTGCCAGCAGCCCAAGGGGGCCCACCATATATTTT; d_gene: TRBD1; v_gene: TRBV11-2; j_gene: TRBJ1-3; abundance: .
CDR3aa: CASSDTDRDHEQFF; CDR3nt: TGTGCCAGCAGTGACACGGACAGGGACCATGAGCAGTTCTTC; d_gene: TRBD1; v_gene: TRBV6-4; j_gene: TRBJ2-1; abundance: many
CDR3aa: CASKLNQGTEAFF; CDR3nt: TGTGCCAGCAAGTTAAATCAGGGCACTGAAGCTTTCTTT; d_gene: .; v_gene: TRBV12-3/TRBV12-4; j_gene: TRBJ1-1; abundance: .
CDR3aa: CATKIDRNTEAFF; CDR3nt: TGTGCCACCAAAATAGACAGGAACACTGAAGCTTTCTTT; d_gene: .; v_gene: TRBV2; j_gene: TRBJ1-1; abundance: .
CDR3aa: CASSSYLANSPLHF; CDR3nt: TGTGCCAGCAGCTCCTATCTAGCTAATTCACCCCTCCACTTT; d_gene: .; v_gene: TRBV7-8; j_gene: TRBJ1-6; abundance: .
CDR3aa: CASSWTSGYEQYF; CDR3nt: TGTGCCAGCAGTTGGACTAGCGGTTACGAGCAGTACTTC; d_gene: TRBD2; v_gene: TRBV27; j_gene: TRBJ2-7; abundance: .
CDR3aa: CASSPTAPREKLFF; CDR3nt: TGTGCCAGTAGTCCGACAGCTCCCAGGGAAAAACTGTTTTTT; d_gene: .; v_gene: TRBV19; j_gene: TRBJ1-4; abundance: .
CDR3aa: CASSQGQGAWNEQFF; CDR3nt: TGTGCCAGCAGCCAGGGACAGGGGGCGTGGAATGAGCAGTTCTTC; d_gene: TRBD1; v_gene: TRBV7-6; j_gene: TRBJ2-1; abundance: .
CDR3aa: CASSKRHRGSYEQYF; CDR3nt: TGTGCCAGCAGCAAACGGCACAGGGGATCCTACGAGCAGTACTTC; d_gene: .; v_gene: TRBV21-1; j_gene: TRBJ2-7; abundance: .
CDR3aa: CASSIDQGFAGYTF; CDR3nt: TGTGCCAGTAGTATAGATCAGGGATTTGCCGGCTACACCTTC; d_gene: .; v_gene: TRBV19; j_gene: TRBJ1-2; abundance: .
CDR3aa: CASSERRGQGYEQYF; CDR3nt: TGTGCCAGCAGTGAACGGCGGGGACAGGGTTACGAGCAGTACTTC; d_gene: TRBD1; v_gene: TRBV2; j_gene: TRBJ2-7; abundance: .
CDR3aa: CASSVAGEQFF; CDR3nt: TGTGCCAGCAGCGTAGCGGGTGAGCAGTTCTTC; d_gene: TRBD2; v_gene: TRBV11-2; j_gene: TRBJ2-1; abundance: .
CDR3aa: CASSLVQGGSYEQYF; CDR3nt: TGCGCCAGCAGCTTGGTACAGGGGGGCTCCTACGAGCAGTACTTC; d_gene: TRBD1; v_gene: TRBV5-1; j_gene: TRBJ2-7; abundance: .
CDR3aa: CASSLSQAHGVETQYF; CDR3nt: TGTGCCAGCAGCTTAAGCCAAGCGCACGGGGTAGAGACCCAGTACTTC; d_gene: .; v_gene: TRBV11-3; j_gene: TRBJ2-5; abundance: .
CDR3aa: CASSSRGGTQYF; CDR3nt: TGTGCCAGTAGCTCCCGGGGGGGGACCCAGTACTTC; d_gene: TRBD2; v_gene: TRBV19; j_gene: TRBJ2-5; abundance: .
CDR3aa: CASTPRGRENTEAFF; CDR3nt: TGCGCCAGCACCCCCCGCGGACGGGAGAACACTGAAGCTTTCTTT; d_gene: .; v_gene: TRBV10-2; j_gene: TRBJ1-1; abundance: .
CDR3aa: CASSQEGGAEQPQHF; CDR3nt: TGTGCCAGCAGCCAAGAAGGGGGGGCGGAACAGCCCCAGCATTTT; d_gene: .; v_gene: TRBV4-2; j_gene: TRBJ1-5; abundance: .
CDR3aa: CASSKRTGSVQPQHF; CDR3nt: TGTGCCAGCAGCAAAAGGACAGGGTCGGTTCAGCCCCAGCATTTT; d_gene: TRBD1; v_gene: TRBV7-2; j_gene: TRBJ1-5; abundance: .
CDR3aa: CASRMTGRGTGELFF; CDR3nt: TGTGCCAGTCGCATGACAGGGAGAGGGACCGGGGAGCTGTTTTTT; d_gene: TRBD1; v_gene: TRBV19; j_gene: TRBJ2-2; abundance: .
CDR3aa: CASSQTGRGYTF; CDR3nt: TGTGCCAGCAGCCAGACAGGGCGGGGCTACACCTTC; d_gene: TRBD1; v_gene: TRBV2; j_gene: TRBJ1-2; abundance: once
CDR3aa: CASTPGDRDSPLHF; CDR3nt: TGTGCCAGCACCCCTGGGGACAGGGATTCACCCCTCCACTTT; d_gene: TRBD1; v_gene: TRBV6-6; j_gene: TRBJ1-6; abundance: .
CDR3aa: CASSMTGGNQPQHF; CDR3nt: TGTGCCAGTAGTATGACAGGGGGTAATCAGCCCCAGCATTTT; d_gene: TRBD1; v_gene: TRBV19; j_gene: TRBJ1-5; abundance: .
CDR3aa: CASSYIQGGNQPQHF; CDR3nt: TGTGCCAGCAGTTATATACAGGGGGGTAATCAGCCCCAGCATTTT; d_gene: TRBD1; v_gene: TRBV2; j_gene: TRBJ1-5; abundance: .
CDR3aa: CASSLVGGAVDTQYF; CDR3nt: TGTGCCAGCAGCTTAGTCGGGGGGGCGGTAGATACGCAGTATTTT; d_gene: TRBD2; v_gene: TRBV7-2; j_gene: TRBJ2-3; abundance: .
CDR3aa: CASSGQGAAGANVLTF; CDR3nt: TGTGCCAGTAGTGGGCAGGGGGCGGCTGGGGCCAACGTCCTGACTTTC; d_gene: TRBD1; v_gene: TRBV19; j_gene: TRBJ2-6; abundance: .
CDR3aa: CASSPRGGPDTQYF; CDR3nt: TGTGCCAGTAGTCCTAGGGGGGGGCCAGATACGCAGTATTTT; d_gene: .; v_gene: TRBV19; j_gene: TRBJ2-3; abundance: few
CDR3aa: CASSGTVVNSPLHF; CDR3nt: TGTGCCAGCAGCGGGACAGTTGTTAATTCACCCCTCCACTTT; d_gene: TRBD1; v_gene: TRBV7-9; j_gene: TRBJ1-6; abundance: .
CDR3aa: CASSYGTYSYEQYF; CDR3nt: TGTGCCAGTAGTTACGGGACATATTCCTACGAGCAGTACTTC; d_gene: .; v_gene: TRBV19; j_gene: TRBJ2-7; abundance: few
CDR3aa: CATSGEKYNEQFF; CDR3nt: TGTGCCACCTCCGGGGAAAAGTACAATGAGCAGTTCTTC; d_gene: .; v_gene: TRBV6-5; j_gene: TRBJ2-1; abundance: .
CDR3aa: CASSHWTTSYEQYF; CDR3nt: TGTGCCAGCAGCCATTGGACAACCTCCTACGAGCAGTACTTC; d_gene: .; v_gene: TRBV3-1/TRBV3-2; j_gene: TRBJ2-7; abundance: once
CDR3aa: CASSQTTGPREDGYTF; CDR3nt: TGTGCCAGCTCACAAACGACAGGGCCCAGGGAGGATGGCTACACCTTC; d_gene: TRBD1; v_gene: TRBV18; j_gene: TRBJ1-2; abundance: .
CDR3aa: CATSESGYGYTF; CDR3nt: TGTGCCACCAGTGAGTCAGGATATGGCTACACCTTC; d_gene: .; v_gene: TRBV24-1; j_gene: TRBJ1-2; abundance: .
CDR3aa: CASSEISNQPQHF; CDR3nt: TGTGCCAGCTCCGAGATAAGCAATCAGCCCCAGCATTTT; d_gene: .; v_gene: TRBV18; j_gene: TRBJ1-5; abundance: .
CDR3aa: CASSMTNPPYMNTEAFF; CDR3nt: TGTGCCAGTAGTATGACAAACCCGCCCTACATGAACACTGAAGCTTTCTTT; d_gene: .; v_gene: TRBV19; j_gene: TRBJ1-1; abundance: .
CDR3aa: CASSPQENYGYTF; CDR3nt: TGTGCCAGCAGTCCTCAGGAAAACTATGGCTACACCTTC; d_gene: .; v_gene: TRBV27; j_gene: TRBJ1-2; abundance: .
CDR3aa: CASSLGTAYEQYF; CDR3nt: TGTGCCAGCAGCTTAGGTACAGCCTACGAGCAGTACTTC; d_gene: .; v_gene: TRBV7-3; j_gene: TRBJ2-7; abundance: .
CDR3aa: CASSIGTGSGNTIYF; CDR3nt: TGCGCCAGCAGTATCGGGACAGGCTCTGGAAACACCATATATTTT; d_gene: TRBD1; v_gene: TRBV4-3; j_gene: TRBJ1-3; abundance: .
CDR3aa: CASTTGRKTGNTIYF; CDR3nt: TGTGCCAGCACCACCGGGAGGAAAACTGGAAACACCATATATTTT; d_gene: .; v_gene: TRBV6-5; j_gene: TRBJ1-3; abundance: .
CDR3aa: CASSLGDTWGAFF; CDR3nt: TGCGCCAGCAGCTTGGGGGACACCTGGGGAGCTTTCTTT; d_gene: .; v_gene: TRBV5-1; j_gene: TRBJ1-1; abundance: .
CDR3aa: CASKTKLAGYEQYF; CDR3nt: TGTGCCAGCAAAACTAAACTAGCGGGCTACGAGCAGTACTTC; d_gene: TRBD2; v_gene: TRBV2; j_gene: TRBJ2-7; abundance: .
CDR3aa: CASSQPGQGSDTQYF; CDR3nt: TGCGCCAGCAGCCAACCGGGACAGGGGTCAGATACGCAGTATTTT; d_gene: TRBD1; v_gene: TRBV4-3; j_gene: TRBJ2-3; abundance: .
CDR3aa: CASSQEASLETQYF; CDR3nt: TGTGCCAGCAGCCAAGAGGCTAGTTTAGAGACCCAGTACTTC; d_gene: .; v_gene: TRBV3-1/TRBV3-2; j_gene: TRBJ2-5; abundance: .
CDR3aa: CATSEITGLGNEKLFF; CDR3nt: TGTGCCACCAGTGAGATCACAGGGTTGGGTAATGAAAAACTGTTTTTT; d_gene: .; v_gene: TRBV24-1; j_gene: TRBJ1-4; abundance: once
CDR3aa: CASREPEGTQYF; CDR3nt: TGTGCCAGCAGAGAACCGGAGGGGACCCAGTACTTC; d_gene: .; v_gene: TRBV25-1; j_gene: TRBJ2-5; abundance: .
CDR3aa: CASSQGFGTGGYTF; CDR3nt: TGTGCCAGCAGCCAAGGCTTCGGGACTGGCGGCTACACCTTC; d_gene: .; v_gene: TRBV3-1/TRBV3-2; j_gene: TRBJ1-2; abundance: few
CDR3aa: CASSEGTPYNSPLHF; CDR3nt: TGTGCCAGCAGTGAAGGGACACCTTATAATTCACCCCTCCACTTT; d_gene: .; v_gene: TRBV6-1; j_gene: TRBJ1-6; abundance: .